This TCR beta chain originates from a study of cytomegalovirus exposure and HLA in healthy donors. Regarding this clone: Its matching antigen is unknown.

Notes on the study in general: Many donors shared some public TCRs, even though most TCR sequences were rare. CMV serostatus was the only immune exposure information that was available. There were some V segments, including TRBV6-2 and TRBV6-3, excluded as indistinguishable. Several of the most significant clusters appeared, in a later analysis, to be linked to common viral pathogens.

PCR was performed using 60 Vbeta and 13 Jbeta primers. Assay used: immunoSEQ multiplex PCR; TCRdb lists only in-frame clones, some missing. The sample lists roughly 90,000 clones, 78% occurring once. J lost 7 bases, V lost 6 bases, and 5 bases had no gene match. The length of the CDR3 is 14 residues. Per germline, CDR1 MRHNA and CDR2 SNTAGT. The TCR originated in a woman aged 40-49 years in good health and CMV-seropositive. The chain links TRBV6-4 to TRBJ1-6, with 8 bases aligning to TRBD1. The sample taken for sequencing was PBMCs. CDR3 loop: CASSTGQGNSPLHF. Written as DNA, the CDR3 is TGTGCCAGCAGCACAGGACAGGGAAATTCACCCCTCCACTTT.